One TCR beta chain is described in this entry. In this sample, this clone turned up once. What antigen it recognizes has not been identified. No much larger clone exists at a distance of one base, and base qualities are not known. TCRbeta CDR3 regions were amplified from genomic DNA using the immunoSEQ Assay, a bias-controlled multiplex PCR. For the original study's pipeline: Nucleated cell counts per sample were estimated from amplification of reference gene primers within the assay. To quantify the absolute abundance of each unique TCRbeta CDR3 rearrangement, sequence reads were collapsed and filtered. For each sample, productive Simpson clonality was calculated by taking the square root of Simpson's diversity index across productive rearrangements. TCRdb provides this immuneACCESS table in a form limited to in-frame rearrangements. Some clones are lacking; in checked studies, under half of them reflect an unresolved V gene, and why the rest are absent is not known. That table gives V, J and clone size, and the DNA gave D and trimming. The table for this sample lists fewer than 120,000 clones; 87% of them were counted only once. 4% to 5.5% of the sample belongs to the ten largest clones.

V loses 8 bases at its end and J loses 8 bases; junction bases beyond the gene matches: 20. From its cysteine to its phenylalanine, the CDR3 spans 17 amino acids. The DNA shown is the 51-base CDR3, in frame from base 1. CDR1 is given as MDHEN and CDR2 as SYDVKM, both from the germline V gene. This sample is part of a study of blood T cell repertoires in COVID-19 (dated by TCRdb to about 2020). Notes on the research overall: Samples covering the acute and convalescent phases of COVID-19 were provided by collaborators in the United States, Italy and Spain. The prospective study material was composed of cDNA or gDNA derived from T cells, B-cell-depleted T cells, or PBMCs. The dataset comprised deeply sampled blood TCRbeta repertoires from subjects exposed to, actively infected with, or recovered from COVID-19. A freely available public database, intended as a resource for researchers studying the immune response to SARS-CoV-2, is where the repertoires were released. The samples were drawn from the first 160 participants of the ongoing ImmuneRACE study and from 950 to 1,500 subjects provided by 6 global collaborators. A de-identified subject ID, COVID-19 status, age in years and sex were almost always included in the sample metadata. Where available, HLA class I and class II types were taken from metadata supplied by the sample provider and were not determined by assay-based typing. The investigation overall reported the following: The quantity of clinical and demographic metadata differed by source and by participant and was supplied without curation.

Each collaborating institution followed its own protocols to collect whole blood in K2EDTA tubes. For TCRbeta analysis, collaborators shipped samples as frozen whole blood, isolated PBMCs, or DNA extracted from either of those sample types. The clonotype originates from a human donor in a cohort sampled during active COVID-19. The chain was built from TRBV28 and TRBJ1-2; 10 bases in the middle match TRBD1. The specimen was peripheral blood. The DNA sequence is TGTGCCAGCTATCCGTCCCTTCTCCGGGACAGGGGCTCGGGCTACACCTTC. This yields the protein CASYPSLLRDRGSGYTF.